The present TCR beta chain was sequenced within a study of CD8 T cells in ankylosing spondylitis. Study-level findings and limits: Reported data indicate significant enrichment of disease-linked clones within matched ankylosing spondylitis synovial fluid. What seemed typical of ankylosing spondylitis blood was a TCR beta motif built from eight highly homologous variants. In the blood and synovial fluid of reactive arthritis, some motif variants had been previously reported.

This clonotype was counted ten times or more. Its cognate antigen is unknown. Trimming removed 3 bases from V and 3 bases from J, with 12 bases in between. Germline-derived CDR1 and CDR2 are MDHEN and SYDVKM. The CDR3 is made up of 15 amino acids. 5'-RACE, quantitative and with molecular barcodes, yielded the TCR beta libraries. One entry per CDR3 protein, called by TCRdb with MiXCR from the 5' RACE reads. The repertoire consists of 130,000 or so distinct CDR3 sequences, with around 7% occurring once and the leading ten covering more than 9%. The chain is built from TRBV28 and TRBJ1-5; D is unresolved. The source of this sequence is a male donor with ankylosing spondylitis or in good health (not recorded which). The sequenced sample was blood, either unsorted or a sorted T cell fraction (not recorded which). CDR3 nucleotide sequence: TGTGCCAGCAGTTTGTCGCTAGGAGTCAATCAGCCCCAGCATTTT. Translating it yields CASSLSLGVNQPQHF.